The present entry profiles one T cell receptor (beta chain) with its context. Trimming pared 4 bases from V and 1 base from J, leaving 15 bases between. This CDR3 comprises 16 residues. The germline V gene has CDR1 SGHNT and CDR2 YYREEE (reference sequence). Using immunoSEQ multiplex PCR, the repertoire was profiled, and TCRdb retains in-frame clones only, with some absent. The table has some 73,000 clones, about 86% seen once. This entry is derived from a study of OX40 agonist ivuxolimab in advanced cancers. The J gene is TRBJ1-5, the V gene TRBV5-4; D is ambiguous. The material was CD4+ or CD8+ T cells sorted from blood, obtained in a trial of the OX40 agonist ivuxolimab. The TCR comes from an adult with an advanced solid tumor such as melanoma, head and neck, liver or kidney cancer. The CDR3 sequence is CASSIGGGVSNQPQHF. CDR3 nucleotides: TGTGCCAGCAGCATTGGAGGTGGGGTAAGCAATCAGCCCCAGCATTTT.